The 27 T cell receptor beta chains presented below share a single source sample, sequenced in a study of CD8+ T cells in alopecia areata. cDNA prepared by RNA extraction and subsequent reverse transcription served as the template for sequencing. TCRdb's table, derived via immunoSEQ multiplex PCR, lists solely in-frame clones and lacks some. The data show 90,000 to 100,000 clones, less than 50% seen once. The specimen sequenced was CD4+ T cells sorted from blood. The origin of the receptors is a human donor with alopecia areata.

This clone was observed a single time. This chain connects TRBV30 to TRBJ1-1; D uncertain. The CDR3 runs to 10 residues. The V gene lost 4 bases and the J gene lost 7 bases, with 7 bases spanning the gap. CDR1 and CDR2 from the germline V gene are GTSNPN and SVGIG (reference sequence). The CDR3 DNA sequence: TGTGCCTGGAAACAGATTGAAGCTTTCTTT. Translating gives CAWKQIEAFF.

The V gene is TRBV7-2, the J gene TRBJ2-5; TRBD2 matches at 11 bases. The length of the CDR3 is 16 residues. The germline CDR1 and CDR2 sequences are SGHTA and FQGNSA. V shed 5 bases, J shed 2 bases, and the junction held 7 bases outside the gene matches. In DNA form, the CDR3 reads TGTGCCAGCAGCCAGAATAGCGGGAGGGTGCAAGAGACCCAGTACTTC. Its protein is CASSQNSGRVQETQYF.

This clone occurred a few times. The chain combines TRBV4-3 with TRBJ1-1; no clear D. The germline V gene has CDR1 LGHNA and CDR2 YSLEER. The CDR3 spans 12 residues. The ends were cut back, 1 base at V and 1 base at J, with 1 base in the middle. As DNA, the CDR3 is TGCGCCAGCAGCCAAGGGAACACTGAAGCTTTCTTT. As protein: CASSQGNTEAFF.

This clone was found a few times. V is TRBV28 and J is TRBJ2-3, with 10 positions matching TRBD1. The V and J ends lost 7 bases and 5 bases, in that order; junction bases with no gene match: 12. The CDR3 loop spans 16 amino acids. The V gene's germline CDR1 is MDHEN and CDR2 SYDVKM. CDR3 amino acids: CASTIRGTGAEDTQYF. In DNA, the CDR3 is TGTGCCAGCACCATAAGGGGGACAGGGGCGGAAGATACGCAGTATTTT.

This clone was seen a few times. The chain links TRBV6-6 to TRBJ2-1; 10 bases map to TRBD1. The CDR3 sequence is 15 residues long. Per germline, CDR1 MNHNY and CDR2 SVGAGI (reference sequence). After removal of 4 bases from V and 3 bases from J, the junction contained 3 bases not matched to a gene. Written as DNA, the CDR3 is TGTGCCAGCAGTTCCGGGACAGGGGACTACAATGAGCAGTTCTTC. Its translation: CASSSGTGDYNEQFF.

The V and J genes are TRBV7-6 and TRBJ2-7; 7 bases align to TRBD1. V shed 5 bases and J 6 bases; nucleotides not matched to a gene: 7. The CDR3 has 13 residues. Germline loops: CDR1 SGHVS, CDR2 FNYEAQ. The CDR3 nucleotides read TGTGCCAGCAGCCATCGGACAGGTCGCGAGCAGTACTTC. It specifies CASSHRTGREQYF.

This clone was seen a few times. The J gene is TRBJ2-2, the V gene TRBV10-3; D gene uncertain. Germline values: CDR1 ENHRY, CDR2 SYGVKD. The ends were cut back, 5 bases at V and 7 bases at J, with 11 bases in the middle. This CDR3 has 13 residues. The DNA for the CDR3 is TGTGCCATCAGTTGGCAGAATTTCGGGGAGCTGTTTTTT. This translates into CAISWQNFGELFF.

The rearrangement uses TRBV5-4 and TRBJ1-5, with 7 bases that match TRBD1. Germline V gene lookup returns CDR1 SGHNT and CDR2 YYREEE (reference sequence). CDR3 length equals 15 residues. The V gene end was trimmed by 4 bases and the J gene end by 7 bases; junction bases not matched to a gene: 11. The CDR3 DNA reads TGTGCCAGCAGCCGCGATGGGACAGCTAACCAGCCCCAGCATTTT. Protein sequence: CASSRDGTANQPQHF.

The gene calls are TRBV25-1 and TRBJ2-7; D ambiguous. The germline V gene encodes CDR1 MGHDK and CDR2 SYGVNS. The CDR3 has 11 residues. Trimming removed 3 bases at V and 2 bases at J, with 2 bases between. In DNA form, the CDR3 reads TGTGCCAGCAGTGAGGCCTACGAGCAGTACTTC. Encoded protein: CASSEAYEQYF.

The chain has TRBV2 and TRBJ2-1; the D is unclear. Germline CDR1 and CDR2: SNHLY and FYNNEI. Trimming removed 3 bases from V and 9 bases from J, with 9 bases in between. This CDR3 comprises 12 residues. The CDR3 region is CASSDGLGEQFF. The CDR3, as DNA: TGTGCCAGCAGTGATGGGCTTGGTGAGCAGTTCTTC.

The chain carries TRBV27 and TRBJ1-4; D is possibly TRBD1 (5 bases). Germline CDR1 and CDR2: MNHEY and SMNVEV (reference sequence). Trimming left V 4 bases short and J 8 bases short, with 11 bases between. There are 13 residues in the CDR3. The CDR3 protein is CASSSRVGEKLFF. CDR3 coding DNA: TGTGCCAGCAGTTCCAGGGTAGGGGAAAAACTGTTTTTT. Full variable domain (outside the CDR3, taken from reference TRBV27 and TRBJ1-4): EAQVTQNPRYLITVTGKKLTVTCSQNMNHEYMSWYRQDPGLGLRQIYYSMNVEVTDKGDVPEGYKVSRKEKRNFPLILESPSPNQTSLYFCASSSRVGEKLFFGSGTQLSVL.

This clone was counted between two and nine times. This sequence joins TRBV7-8 and TRBJ1-2, with TRBD1 matching 8 bases. The germline gives CDR1 SGHVS, CDR2 FQNEAQ. The length of the CDR3 is 14 residues. V gave up 5 bases and J gave up 2 bases; unmatched junction bases: 4. CDR3 sequence reads: CASSNRTGNYGYTF. CDR3 sequence (DNA): TGTGCCAGCAGCAACAGGACAGGGAACTATGGCTACACCTTC.

The chain carries TRBV9 and TRBJ1-2; D uncertain. V lost 4 bases, J lost 7 bases, and 20 bases lay in between. Germline-derived CDR1 and CDR2 are SGDLS and YYNGEE. The CDR3 length is 15 residues. CDR3 sequence (DNA): TGTGCCAGCAGCCCCCGACTAGGCTTGAGTGGTGGCTACACCTTC. Its protein is CASSPRLGLSGGYTF. Full variable domain (outside the CDR3, taken from reference TRBV9 and TRBJ1-2): DSGVTQTPKHLITATGQRVTLRCSPRSGDLSVYWYQQSLDQGLQFLIQYYNGEERAKGNILERFSAQQFPDLHSELNLSSLELGDSALYFCASSPRLGLSGGYTFGSGTRLTVV.

This clone is medium-sized. The V and J genes are TRBV5-5 and TRBJ1-5; D gene unclear. The CDR3 consists of 13 residues. Looked up from germline, CDR1 is SGHKS and CDR2 is YYEKEE (reference sequence). Between the trimmed V and J ends, which lost 3 bases and 10 bases, there was a span of 14 bases. The CDR3 region has the DNA TGTGCCAGCAGCTCAGTGAACCGGCCCCCCCAGCATTTT. Its protein is CASSSVNRPPQHF.

The V gene is TRBV5-1, the J gene TRBJ2-7; 9 nucleotides align to TRBD1. The CDR3 is 14 amino acids. The germline CDR1 and CDR2 sequences are SGHRS and YFSETQ. V dropped 3 bases and J dropped 4; count of bases not matched to a gene: 5. CDR3 in DNA: TGCGCCAGCAGCTGGGGACAGGGAGAGTACGAGCAGTACTTC. This gives the protein CASSWGQGEYEQYF.

This clone was found a few times. The chain couples TRBV29-1 to TRBJ2-1, with 7 bases aligning to TRBD2. The germline V gene has CDR1 SQVTM and CDR2 ANQGSEA. V lost 2 bases and J lost 0; bases outside the gene matches: 7. This CDR3 comprises 16 residues. CDR3 in DNA: TGCAGCGTTGAATCGCTAGCGGCTAGCTCCTACAATGAGCAGTTCTTC. The encoded protein is CSVESLAASSYNEQFF.

Concerning this clone: Other DNA sequences in this specimen translate into the identical CDR3. The chain uses TRBV29-1 and TRBJ1-1, with 10 bases identical to TRBD1. Germline trimming cut 4 bases from V and 3 bases from J; bases unmatched to any gene: 2. This CDR3 region has 13 residues. Germline loops: CDR1 SQVTM, CDR2 ANQGSEA. The CDR3 is CSVGQGADTEAFF. The CDR3 DNA reads as TGCAGCGTTGGACAGGGGGCTGACACTGAAGCTTTCTTT.

Only one count was recorded for this clone. This sequence joins TRBV5-1 and TRBJ2-7; D uncertain. The CDR3 covers 15 residues. Trimming removed 4 bases at V and 4 bases at J, with 18 bases between. Germline V gene data show CDR1 as SGHRS and CDR2 as YFSETQ. CDR3 protein: CASSPSGPRGYEQYF. The CDR3 DNA reads TGCGCCAGCAGCCCCTCCGGGCCGAGAGGATACGAGCAGTACTTC.

Only a few counts were recorded for this clone. This chain connects TRBV7-9 to TRBJ2-2, with TRBD2 as a possible D gene (5 bases). Germline values: CDR1 SEHNR, CDR2 FQNEAQ (reference sequence). Trimming shortened V by 8 bases and J by 2 bases, and 18 bases separated the two germline ends. The CDR3 contains 16 residues. CDR3 DNA sequence: TGTGCCAGCGAGGGCTTCCCGGGTCCCAACACCGGGGAGCTGTTTTTT. Translating gives CASEGFPGPNTGELFF.

Details on this clone: Other DNA sequences in the sample encode the same CDR3. This chain uses TRBV30 with TRBJ1-5; 7 positions match TRBD1. J gave up 4 bases and V 1 base, and 1 base lay outside the gene matches. Germline V gene lookup returns CDR1 GTSNPN and CDR2 SVGIG (reference sequence). CDR3 length equals 13 residues. The CDR3 nucleotides read TGTGCCTGGAGTGGACAGGGAAATCAGCCCCAGCATTTT. Translation gives CAWSGQGNQPQHF.

This clone showed up just a few times. The gene calls are TRBV5-1 and TRBJ2-7; D ambiguous. The length of the CDR3 is 12 residues. V dropped 1 base and J dropped 6 bases, with 8 bases sitting between them. The germline V gene has CDR1 SGHRS and CDR2 YFSETQ. The CDR3 loop is CASSLIASEQYF. The CDR3 DNA reads TGCGCCAGCAGCTTGATTGCTTCCGAGCAGTACTTC.

The V gene is TRBV6-5, the J gene TRBJ2-1; the match to TRBD2 covers 8 bases. Germline-derived CDR1 and CDR2 are MNHEY and SVGAGI. The junction had 2 bases not matched to a gene; V was cut back by 5 bases and J by 2 bases. The CDR3 has 14 residues. CDR3 coding DNA: TGTGCCAGCAGTAGCGGGAGACCCTACAATGAGCAGTTCTTC. This gives the protein CASSSGRPYNEQFF.

The chain carries TRBV6-6 and TRBJ2-7, with 9 bases matching TRBD1. This CDR3 comprises 15 residues. V dropped 5 bases and J dropped 0; count of bases not matched to a gene: 5. CDR1 and CDR2 from the germline V gene are MNHNY and SVGAGI (reference sequence). The CDR3 loop is CASSPGTGSSYEQYF. CDR3 nucleotides: TGTGCCAGCAGTCCAGGGACAGGGAGCTCCTACGAGCAGTACTTC.

This clone has a handful of counts. V and J are TRBV29-1 and TRBJ2-7, with 11 bases that match TRBD2. Germline trimming cut 4 bases from V and 0 bases from J; bases unmatched to any gene: 2. The CDR3 is 14 amino acids. Germline V gives CDR1 SQVTM, CDR2 ANQGSEA. The CDR3: CSVATSGSSYEQYF. CDR3 nucleotides: TGCAGCGTTGCTACTAGCGGGAGCTCCTACGAGCAGTACTTC.

The V call is TRBV29-1, the J call TRBJ1-1; D unresolved. Germline V gene data show CDR1 as SQVTM and CDR2 as ANQGSEA. The CDR3 spans 12 residues. V gave up 6 bases and J gave up 4 bases, with 12 bases separating them. The CDR3 region is CSVSSDFTEAFF. As DNA, the CDR3 is TGCAGCGTCTCATCAGACTTCACTGAAGCTTTCTTT.

The rearrangement links TRBV30 to TRBJ1-5; D unclear. The V end was cut by 0 bases, the J end by 4 bases, with 7 bases between. This CDR3 comprises 13 residues. Looked up from germline, CDR1 is GTSNPN and CDR2 is SVGIG (reference sequence). The CDR3 DNA is TGTGCCTGGAGTGTGCAGCCTAATCAGCCCCAGCATTTT. It specifies CAWSVQPNQPQHF.

This sequence joins TRBV29-1 and TRBJ1-1, with a weak D call TRBD1 (5 bases). The V and J ends lost 5 bases and 4 bases respectively, with 17 bases between them. CDR3 length: 14 amino acids. Germline loops: CDR1 SQVTM, CDR2 ANQGSEA. CDR3 in amino acids: CSVLVAGRVTEAFF. Here the CDR3 DNA reads TGCAGCGTTTTGGTGGCAGGGAGGGTCACTGAAGCTTTCTTT.